Following are 19 T cell receptor beta chains from one sample sequenced in a study of regulatory T cells in long-lasting Graves disease. Building the TCR beta libraries relied on iRepertoire HTBI primers, and CDR3 regions underwent Arm-PCR. TCRdb ran MiXCR on the multiplex PCR reads and lists one entry per CDR3 protein. Of about 620,000 distinct CDR3 sequences in the sample, around 15% were seen once. Described time point: newly diagnosed GD, antithyroid drugs for less than 3 months. PBMCs provided the RNA from which the TCR library was made. The sample also formed part of further work on T cells in Graves' hyperthyroidism and ophthalmopathy.

The sequenced sample was peripheral blood mononuclear cells (PBMCs), obtained at new diagnosis, from a patient treated with antithyroid drugs. The receptors were gathered from a woman aged 25 to 39 with Graves disease.

This clonotype was seen a handful of times. The gene calls are TRBV12-3 or TRBV12-4 and TRBJ1-3, with 9 bases lining up with TRBD1. This CDR3 is built from 18 residues. V lost 6 bases and J lost 4; bases outside the gene matches: 16. This CDR3 reads CASSRKLGQGLVGNTIYF. The CDR3 bases are TGTGCCAGCAGCCGGAAATTGGGACAGGGATTAGTCGGAAACACCATATATTTT.

Many counts were recorded for this clonotype. This chain joins TRBV7-6 and TRBJ2-3, with D possibly being TRBD1 or TRBD2 (6 bases each). Germline assignment: CDR1 SGHVS and CDR2 FNYEAQ. This CDR3 has 15 amino acids. V lost 2 bases, J lost 2 bases, and 11 bases lay in between. The CDR3 nucleotides are TGTGCCAGCAGCTTACTCGGGGGCGACACAGATACGCAGTATTTT. It codes for CASSLLGGDTDTQYF. Based on the CDR3 plus reference TRBV7-6 and TRBJ2-3, the full variable domain is GAGVSQSPRYKVTKRGQDVALRCDPISGHVSLYWYRQALGQGPEFLTYFNYEAQQDKSGLPNDRFSAERPEGSISTLTIQRTEQRDSAMYRCASSLLGGDTDTQYFGPGTRLTVL.

The rearrangement links TRBV14 to TRBJ1-2; D is undetermined. V was cut by 4 bases and J by 0 bases, with 12 bases left in between. This CDR3 region has 15 residues. Germline CDR1 reads SGHDN; CDR2 reads FVKESK. Written as DNA, the CDR3 is TGTGCCAGCAGCCCCGGAGGGCCCACTAACTATGGCTACACCTTC. The encoded protein is CASSPGGPTNYGYTF.

This chain connects TRBV30 to TRBJ2-1, with 13 bases matching TRBD2. Germline V gene data show CDR1 as GTSNPN and CDR2 as SVGIG (reference sequence). V was pared by 2 bases and J by 6 bases, with 7 bases of the junction left unmatched. The CDR3 consists of 16 residues. This CDR3 is CAWSSPRLAGGNEQFF. The CDR3 DNA follows: TGTGCCTGGAGTTCTCCAAGACTAGCGGGGGGCAATGAGCAGTTCTTC.

This clonotype was seen many times. The chain couples TRBV18 to TRBJ2-7; maybe TRBD2 (6 bases). This CDR3 contains 13 residues. V was pared by 8 bases and J by 6 bases, with 17 bases between. Looked up from germline, CDR1 is KGHSH and CDR2 is LQKENI. The CDR3: CASRSSDLTEQYF. The CDR3 nucleotides read TGTGCCAGCCGCTCTAGCGACCTCACCGAGCAGTACTTC.

V usage is TRBV24-1 and J usage is TRBJ2-7; weak D call: TRBD2 (5 bases). The CDR3 length is 15 residues. The germline V gene encodes CDR1 KGHDR and CDR2 SFDVKD. The V and J ends lost 9 bases and 1 base respectively, with 18 bases between them. CDR3 in amino acids: CATGHGSFRSYEQYF. CDR3 coding DNA: TGTGCCACCGGCCATGGGAGTTTCAGGTCCTACGAGCAGTACTTC.

This clonotype was counted a few times. This rearrangement joins TRBV12-3 or TRBV12-4 to TRBJ1-2; possibly TRBD1 for D (6 bases). V gave up 6 bases and J gave up 2 bases, with 13 bases separating them. This CDR3 region has 14 residues. The CDR3 DNA sequence: TGTGCCAGCAGCCCTAGGGGGGGGAACTATGGCTACACCTTC. Translated, it gives CASSPRGGNYGYTF.

This clonotype was seen ten or more times. V gene TRBV7-8 combines with J gene TRBJ1-1; the D is unclear. Germline V gives CDR1 SGHVS, CDR2 FQNEAQ. V was pared by 6 bases and J by 1 base, with 15 bases between. The CDR3 length is 15 residues. DNA of the CDR3: TGTGCCAGCAGTGAAGGTGGGTTTAGGAACACTGAAGCTTTCTTT. Its protein product is CASSEGGFRNTEAFF.

As for this clonotype: A much larger clone lies one base from this, so it may be a read error. The V and J genes are TRBV6-9 and TRBJ2-5, with D perhaps matching TRBD1 or TRBD2 (5 bases each). Trimming shortened V by 1 base and J by 7 bases, and 25 bases separated the two germline ends. The germline V gene has CDR1 MNHGY and CDR2 SVAAGI. The CDR3 length is 18 residues. The DNA for the CDR3 is TGTGCCAGCAGTTATTTCTCGGAGTCAGGGTTGGGAGAAGGGACCCAGTACTTC. It codes for CASSYFSESGLGEGTQYF.

The V and J genes are TRBV24-1 and TRBJ2-5; 7 bases align to TRBD1. Germline loops: CDR1 KGHDR, CDR2 SFDVKD. The CDR3 runs 16 residues. V trimming: 3 bases; J trimming: 3 bases; junction bases outside the gene matches: 9. CDR3 sequence (DNA): TGTGCCACCAGTGATATGACAGGGTCGACCGAAGAGACCCAGTACTTC. Residues: CATSDMTGSTEETQYF.

This clonotype was recorded at least ten times. The chain has TRBV20-1 and TRBJ2-2; a weak D match, TRBD2 (5 bases). V lost 2 bases and J 1 base, leaving 5 bases between the germline ends. Per the germline V gene, CDR1 is DFQATT and CDR2 is SNEGSKA (reference sequence). CDR3 size: 13 residues. The CDR3: CSARRENTGELFF. CDR3 DNA: TGCAGTGCTAGACGGGAGAACACCGGGGAGCTGTTTTTT.

CDR3 sequence: CASSSPPVANYGYTF. DNA of the CDR3: TGTGCCAGCAGCTCCCCGCCTGTAGCTAACTATGGCTACACCTTC. The chain uses TRBV4-2 and TRBJ1-2; D remains unclear. Germline lookup yields CDR1 LGHNA and CDR2 YNFKEQ. The CDR3 is made up of 15 amino acids. V was pared by 5 bases and J by 0 bases, with 13 bases between.

On this clonotype: With a much larger clone just one base away, this may be a read error. V gene TRBV27 combines with J gene TRBJ2-3; TRBD2 agrees at 7 bases. The CDR3 runs 15 residues. Germline V gene sequence: CDR1 MNHEY, CDR2 SMNVEV (reference sequence). The CDR3, as DNA: TGTGCCAGCAGCTTCCACGGGCGGGGGTTCTACGAGCAGTCCTTC. Translated: CASSFHGRGFYEQSF.

This clonotype showed up many times. The chain carries TRBV30 and TRBJ1-1, with a weak D call TRBD1 (5 bases). V lost 3 bases, J lost 5 bases, and 16 bases lay in between. CDR3 length: 14 amino acids. Germline CDR1 is GTSNPN and CDR2 is SVGIG (reference sequence). CDR3 DNA: TGTGCCTGGAGCCCCAGCTTTGGGGCTACTGAAGCTTTCTTT. Translated, it gives CAWSPSFGATEAFF. Complete variable domain (other parts from reference TRBV30 and TRBJ1-1): SQTIHQWPATLVQPVGSPLSLECTVEGTSNPNLYWYRQAAGRGLQLLFYSVGIGQISSEVPQNLSASRPQDRQFILSSKKLLLSDSGFYLCAWSPSFGATEAFFGQGTRLTVV.

This chain joins TRBV3-1 and TRBJ2-1; TRBD2 agrees at 9 bases. Germline V CDR1 and CDR2: LGHDT, YNNKEL (reference sequence). V lost 8 bases to trimming and J lost 3 bases; unmatched junction nucleotides: 5. This CDR3 contains 14 residues. The DNA for the CDR3 is TGTGCCAGCCAGGCTAGCGGGGACTACAATGAGCAGTTCTTC. This encodes CASQASGDYNEQFF.

In this sample, this clonotype turned up many times. CDR3 nucleotides: TGTGCCAGCAGCCAAGATTGGGAGGGTTCGCAGCCCCAGCATTTT. Amino acids: CASSQDWEGSQPQHF. J is TRBJ1-5 and V is TRBV3-1; no definite D call. Germline values: CDR1 LGHDT, CDR2 YNNKEL (reference sequence). The CDR3 loop spans 15 amino acids. The V end was cut by 0 bases, the J end by 7 bases, with 13 bases between.

The gene calls are TRBV3-1 and TRBJ1-1; D is uncertain. The germline V gene has CDR1 LGHDT and CDR2 YNNKEL (reference sequence). The CDR3 consists of 14 residues. Trimming removed 2 bases from V and 0 bases from J, with 7 bases in between. The CDR3 region is CASSQFLMNTEAFF. The CDR3 DNA follows: TGTGCCAGCAGCCAATTCCTGATGAACACTGAAGCTTTCTTT.

The chain links TRBV7-8 to TRBJ1-2; TRBD1 matches 9 bases. This CDR3 is built from 19 residues. Germline CDR1 is SGHVS and CDR2 is FQNEAQ. V dropped 5 bases and J dropped 1; count of bases not matched to a gene: 17. The CDR3 spells CASSPRAATGGAFNYGYTF. In DNA, the CDR3 is TGTGCCAGCAGCCCCAGGGCCGCAACAGGGGGCGCTTTTAACTATGGCTACACCTTC.

The chain employs TRBV7-9 and TRBJ1-6, with 7 bases that match TRBD1. CDR1 is SEHNR, CDR2 FQNEAQ, per germline (reference sequence). Trimming took 11 bases from V and 5 from J; bases not matched to a gene: 9. This CDR3 contains 14 residues. CDR3 nucleotides: TGTGCCTTAAAGGGGGCGTCGGATAATTCACCCCTCCACTTT. Translated, it gives CALKGASDNSPLHF. Full variable domain (rest looked up from reference TRBV7-9 and TRBJ1-6): DTGVSQNPRHKITKRGQNVTFRCDPISEHNRLYWYRQTLGQGPEFLTYFQNEAQLEKSRLLSDRFSAERPKGSFSTLEIQRTEQGDSAMYLCALKGASDNSPLHFGNGTRLTVT.